This is a list of T cell receptor beta chains from one sample in a study of blood T cell repertoires in COVID-19. Clones were read by immunoSEQ multiplex PCR, and TCRdb kept only the in-frame ones, dropping some. The sample yields approximately 72,000 clones, about 89% seen once. Sequencing used peripheral blood. Source of these receptors: a woman aged 55-75 years with acute or convalescent COVID-19. Both conserved end residues are part of each CDR3. D genes are given only for firm matches. Not all rows give a size; the values are once, few, many and, for expanded clones, a class.

D gene | J gene | clone size | V gene | CDR3 protein | CDR3 DNA
NA | TRBJ2-7 | few | TRBV27 | CASSSRVSSEQYF | TGTGCCAGCAGTTCCAGGGTATCCTCCGAGCAGTACTTC
TRBD1 | TRBJ2-4 | NA | TRBV19 | CASSIVNLGGVVNIQYF | TGTGCCAGTAGTATAGTTAATTTAGGGGGCGTCGTAAACATTCAGTACTTC
NA | TRBJ1-2 | few | TRBV12-3/TRBV12-4 | CASSLRSGYGYTF | TGTGCCAGCAGTTTAAGATCGGGCTATGGCTACACCTTC
NA | TRBJ1-2 | once | TRBV6-5 | CASTSFPGLSDGYTF | TGTGCCAGCACCTCCTTCCCGGGACTTTCTGATGGCTACACCTTC
TRBD1 | TRBJ1-2 | NA | TRBV28 | CASSFQGQGPQRDYGYTF | TGTGCCAGCAGTTTTCAGGGACAGGGTCCGCAAAGAGACTATGGCTACACCTTC
NA | TRBJ1-5 | NA | TRBV19 | CASSPQEFQPQHF | TGTGCCAGTAGTCCCCAGGAATTTCAGCCCCAGCATTTT
TRBD1 | TRBJ1-5 | NA | TRBV27 | CASSLRQGERQPQHF | TGTGCCAGCAGTTTACGACAGGGGGAGCGTCAGCCCCAGCATTTT
TRBD1 | TRBJ1-1 | NA | TRBV5-6 | CASSPRGPGTEAFF | TGTGCCAGCAGCCCAAGGGGGCCGGGGACTGAAGCTTTCTTT
NA | TRBJ1-2 | medium-sized | TRBV28 | CASRGPQGRGDYGYTF | TGTGCCTCCAGGGGCCCTCAGGGGCGCGGCGACTATGGCTACACCTTC
TRBD2 | TRBJ2-3 | NA | TRBV5-1 | CASSSNGGSTDTQYF | TGCGCCAGCAGCTCGAACGGGGGGAGCACAGATACGCAGTATTTT
TRBD1 | TRBJ1-5 | NA | TRBV7-9 | CASSLTGSEQPQHF | TGTGCCAGCAGCTTGACAGGGTCTGAGCAGCCCCAGCATTTT
TRBD1 | TRBJ2-2 | NA | TRBV5-1 | CASSRKGTGDNGELFF | TGCGCCAGCAGCCGGAAGGGGACAGGGGATAACGGGGAGCTGTTTTTT
TRBD1 | TRBJ2-3 | NA | TRBV12-5 | CASGWGQRDTQYF | TGTGCTAGTGGTTGGGGACAGCGAGATACGCAGTATTTT
NA | TRBJ2-1 | NA | TRBV19 | CASSVIRSISYNEQFF | TGTGCCAGTAGTGTGATAAGGAGTATCTCCTACAATGAGCAGTTCTTC
TRBD2 | TRBJ2-5 | few | TRBV27 | CASSSAGGRWAQYF | TGTGCCAGCAGCAGTGCGGGGGGCCGCTGGGCCCAGTACTTC
TRBD1 | TRBJ1-5 | NA | TRBV19 | CASSTTGAGYSNQPQHF | TGTGCCAGTAGTACGACAGGGGCCGGTTATAGCAATCAGCCCCAGCATTTT
NA | TRBJ1-3 | NA | TRBV14 | CASSQRQGSRNTIYF | TGTGCCAGCAGCCAGCGCCAGGGATCACGAAACACCATATATTTT
NA | TRBJ2-2 | NA | TRBV5-1 | CASSLQGPNTGELFF | TGCGCCAGCAGCTTGCAGGGGCCTAACACCGGGGAGCTGTTTTTT
NA | TRBJ1-2 | NA | TRBV29-1 | CSVGGQWSYGYTF | TGCAGCGTTGGAGGACAGTGGAGCTATGGCTACACCTTC
NA | TRBJ2-3 | NA | TRBV11-2 | CASSLLLTDTQYF | TGTGCCAGCAGCTTACTGTTAACAGATACGCAGTATTTT
NA | TRBJ2-3 | NA | TRBV28 | CASNGGSGTDTQYF | TGTGCCAGCAACGGGGGATCGGGTACAGATACGCAGTATTTT
NA | TRBJ2-5 | NA | TRBV19 | CASSTPGRGETQYF | TGTGCCAGTAGTACCCCCGGAAGGGGGGAGACCCAGTACTTC
NA | TRBJ2-7 | few | TRBV6-2/TRBV6-3 | CASTPTISYEQYF | TGTGCCAGCACCCCAACTATCTCCTACGAGCAGTACTTC
TRBD1 | TRBJ1-2 | NA | TRBV6-5 | CASSRTGSYGYTF | TGTGCCAGCAGTCGGACAGGGAGCTATGGCTACACCTTC
NA | TRBJ1-5 | NA | TRBV25-1 | CASRGRNNQPQHF | TGTGCCAGCCGTGGGAGGAACAATCAGCCCCAGCATTTT
NA | TRBJ1-4 | NA | TRBV2 | CASTLQGRDEKLFF | TGTGCCAGCACCTTGCAGGGGCGCGATGAAAAACTGTTTTTT
TRBD2 | TRBJ2-3 | once | TRBV12-5 | CASGLAGGLTDTQYF | TGTGCTAGTGGTCTAGCGGGGGGGCTTACAGATACGCAGTATTTT
NA | TRBJ1-4 | NA | TRBV5-1 | CASSSPAGSTSTNEKLFF | TGCGCCAGCAGCTCCCCCGCGGGGAGCACCTCAACTAATGAAAAACTGTTTTTT
NA | TRBJ1-1 | NA | TRBV29-1 | CSVEEGGNTEAFF | TGCAGCGTTGAAGAGGGAGGGAACACTGAAGCTTTCTTT
TRBD1 | TRBJ2-1 | NA | TRBV19 | CASRQGALYNEQFF | TGTGCCAGTAGGCAGGGGGCGCTGTACAATGAGCAGTTCTTC
TRBD1 | TRBJ1-6 | NA | TRBV20-1 | CSASQQGGTGNSPLHF | TGCAGTGCTAGTCAGCAAGGTGGGACAGGGAATTCACCCCTCCACTTT
NA | TRBJ2-1 | NA | TRBV24-1 | CATSSQINEQFF | TGTGCCACCAGTTCCCAGATCAATGAGCAGTTCTTC
NA | TRBJ2-1 | NA | TRBV11-3 | CASSLDGNNYNEQFF | TGTGCCAGCAGCTTAGACGGGAACAACTACAATGAGCAGTTCTTC
NA | TRBJ1-5 | NA | TRBV24-1 | CATSGEGSSNQPQHF | TGTGCCACCAGTGGGGAGGGGTCAAGCAATCAGCCCCAGCATTTT